The clone carrying this T cell receptor (beta chain) was picked up many times. Its specificity is not known. Time point given: healthy volunteer bleed at 2 weeks. The authors' total RNA extraction used unfractionated whole blood. This sample is part of a study of human T cells and chemical hapten exposure. Study as a whole: Yields of TCR per sample differed, chiefly owing to small differences in pooled library volume. Overall study findings and caveats: TCRs at a frequency above 1 in 1000 stayed unchanged with DPC sensitization.

The library tagged individual cDNA molecules with unique molecular identifiers. In the authors' methods: The median was approximately 89,000 TCRs per sample, ranging roughly 20,000 to 750,000. TCRdb called the RACE reads again in MiXCR, with one record for every CDR3 protein. The V and J calls and clone size come from TCRdb's table, not from the authors' own analysis. The data hold tens of thousands of distinct CDR3 sequences, with 3.5% to 4.5% observed a single time. The source is a female donor in good health. Some clones in this sample may be carry-over from other donors' samples. What was sequenced was whole blood.

CDR3 amino acids: CASSLQLAGGPGELFF. The CDR3 nucleotides read TGTGCCAGCAGTCTCCAACTAGCGGGGGGGCCCGGGGAGCTGTTTTTT. V is TRBV12-3 or TRBV12-4 and J is TRBJ2-2, with TRBD2 identical over 13 bases. The CDR3 contains 16 residues. J was trimmed by 6 bases and V by 5 bases; bases with no gene match: 6.